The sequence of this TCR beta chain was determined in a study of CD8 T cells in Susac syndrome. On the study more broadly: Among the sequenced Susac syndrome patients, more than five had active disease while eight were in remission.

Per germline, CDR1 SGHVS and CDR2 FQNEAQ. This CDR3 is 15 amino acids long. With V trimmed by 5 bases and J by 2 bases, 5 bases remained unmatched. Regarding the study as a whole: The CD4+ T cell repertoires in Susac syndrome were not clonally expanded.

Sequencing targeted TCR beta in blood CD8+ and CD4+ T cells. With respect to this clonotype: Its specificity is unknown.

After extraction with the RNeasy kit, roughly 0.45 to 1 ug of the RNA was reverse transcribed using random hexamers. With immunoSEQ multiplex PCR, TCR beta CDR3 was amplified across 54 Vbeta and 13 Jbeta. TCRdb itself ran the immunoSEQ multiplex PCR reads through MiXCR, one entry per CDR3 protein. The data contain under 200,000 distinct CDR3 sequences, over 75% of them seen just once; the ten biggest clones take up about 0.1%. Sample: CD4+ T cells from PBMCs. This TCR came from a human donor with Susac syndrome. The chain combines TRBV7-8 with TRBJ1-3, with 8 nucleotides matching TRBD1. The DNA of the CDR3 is TGTGCCAGCAGCCCGGACAGGGCAACTGGAAACACCATATATTTT. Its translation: CASSPDRATGNTIYF. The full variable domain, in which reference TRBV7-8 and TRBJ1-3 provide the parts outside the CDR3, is GAGVSQSPRYKVAKRGQDVALRCDPISGHVSLFWYQQALGQGPEFLTYFQNEAQLDKSGLPSDRFFAERPEGSVSTLKIQRTQQEDSAVYLCASSPDRATGNTIYFGEGSWLTVV.